This note documents a single T cell receptor (beta chain) sequence. This entry comes from a study of patients and donors after allogeneic stem cell transplantation. Germline V lookup: CDR1 SGHTS, CDR2 YDEGEE. V shed 4 bases and J shed 4 bases, with 17 bases lying between them. The CDR3 consists of 16 residues. TCRdb called the RT-PCR reads again in MiXCR, with one record for every CDR3 protein. Of 9,000 to 10,000 distinct CDR3 sequences listed, about 6.4% are singletons. This clonotype was obtained from a human donor who was either an allogeneic HSCT recipient or a stem cell or donor lymphocyte infusion donor (not recorded which). It is not recorded whose cells these are; they may come from a transplant donor. The chain employs TRBV5-8 and TRBJ2-2; D remains unclear. Sequencing used blood, either unsorted or a sorted T cell fraction (not recorded which). For the CDR3, the DNA is TGTGCCAGCAGCGCCCCCGGACCAGAATTCACCGGGGAGCTGTTTTTT. Protein sequence: CASSAPGPEFTGELFF.